Presented here are 22 T cell receptor beta chains from one specimen sequenced in a study of T-cell reconstitution after alpha-beta-depleted transplantation in children. Unique molecular identifiers were incorporated during preparation of the TCRbeta library. MiXCR, run by TCRdb on the PCR reads, gives a single entry per CDR3 protein. This repertoire shows about 350,000 distinct CDR3 sequences, roughly 13% found once; its top ten account for approximately 4.3%. Here the sequenced sample was PBMCs, taken from the stem cell graft. The receptors come from a human donor who donated a stem cell graft to a child with Fanconi anemia.

This clonotype occurred many times. The chain combines TRBV7-9 with TRBJ1-1; the D gene is possibly TRBD1 (5 bases). This CDR3 contains 15 residues. V was shortened by 2 bases and J by 1 base, with 11 bases between the two germline ends. Germline V gene data show CDR1 as SEHNR and CDR2 as FQNEAQ (reference sequence). The DNA of the CDR3 is TGTGCCAGCAGCTTACAGGGTCGGGGGAACACTGAAGCTTTCTTT. Translation gives CASSLQGRGNTEAFF.

This clonotype appeared many times. J is TRBJ1-2 and V is TRBV24-1; TRBD1 aligns across 9 bases. Trimming removed 4 bases from V and 4 bases from J; junction bases left unmatched: 9. Germline lookup yields CDR1 KGHDR and CDR2 SFDVKD. The CDR3 contains 16 residues. DNA of the CDR3: TGTGCCACCAGTGAATCGACCGGGACAGGGCTCTATGGCTACACCTTC. Translating it yields CATSESTGTGLYGYTF.

This chain connects TRBV27 to TRBJ2-1, with D perhaps given as TRBD1 or TRBD2 (5 bases each). Germline V lookup: CDR1 MNHEY, CDR2 SMNVEV (reference sequence). The CDR3 is 11 amino acids. The ends were cut back, 5 bases at V and 10 bases at J, with 9 bases in the middle. CDR3 DNA: TGTGCCAGCAGTGGGGGTCTAGAGCAGTTCTTC. Protein: CASSGGLEQFF.

In its sample, this clonotype was seen a few times. The V and J genes are TRBV12-3 or TRBV12-4 and TRBJ1-5; D is unresolved. The length of the CDR3 is 13 residues. V was cut by 3 bases and J by 4 bases, with 7 bases left in between. This CDR3 reads CASSFGLNQPQHF. The DNA of the CDR3 is TGTGCCAGCAGTTTCGGATTAAATCAGCCCCAGCATTTT.

This clonotype was picked up many times. The V and J genes are TRBV29-1 and TRBJ2-3, with D unclear. V lost 2 bases, J lost 6 bases, and 9 bases lay in between. Germline CDR1 reads SQVTM; CDR2 reads ANQGSEA. The CDR3 is 12 residues long. CDR3 loop: CSVEKSWDTQYF. The DNA of the CDR3 is TGCAGCGTTGAAAAGAGTTGGGATACGCAGTATTTT.

This clonotype has only a few counts. This CDR3 is CASSPGQPSTDTQYF. CDR3 bases: TGCGCCAGCAGCCCTGGACAGCCTAGCACAGATACGCAGTATTTT. V gene TRBV5-1 combines with J gene TRBJ2-3, with D possibly being TRBD1 (6 bases). The CDR3 is 15 amino acids. Germline loops: CDR1 SGHRS, CDR2 YFSETQ. Trimming removed 4 bases at V and 0 bases at J, with 12 bases between.

This clonotype was counted a few times. The chain joins TRBV11-2 to TRBJ2-3; 9 positions agree with TRBD2. The CDR3 sequence is 16 residues long. Germline V gene data show CDR1 as SGHAT and CDR2 as FQNNGV. Unmatched junction bases numbered 7, after V lost 1 base and J lost 5 bases. This chain's CDR3 is CASSLGRAGGGDTQYF. The CDR3 DNA follows: TGTGCCAGCAGCTTAGGCCGAGCGGGGGGCGGAGATACGCAGTATTTT. Full variable domain (outside the CDR3, taken from reference TRBV11-2 and TRBJ2-3): EAGVAQSPRYKIIEKRQSVAFWCNPISGHATLYWYQQILGQGPKLLIQFQNNGVVDDSQLPKDRFSAERLKGVDSTLKIQPAKLEDSAVYLCASSLGRAGGGDTQYFGPGTRLTVL.

This clonotype was counted at least ten times. CDR3 DNA: TGCAGCGCCTCAGAGGGGAGCACAGATACGCAGTATTTT. It specifies CSASEGSTDTQYF. The chain has TRBV29-1 and TRBJ2-3; D could derive from TRBD1 or TRBD2 (5 bases each). Trimming cost V 7 bases and J 0 bases, with 11 bases left between them. Germline values: CDR1 SQVTM, CDR2 ANQGSEA. CDR3 length: 13 residues.

The CDR3 sequence: CASSLRADYEQYV. CDR3 DNA sequence: TGTGCCAGCAGTTTAAGGGCGGACTACGAGCAGTACGTC. The rearrangement links TRBV27 to TRBJ2-7; D not certain. The CDR3 runs to 13 residues. V was shortened by 2 bases and J by 3 bases, with 8 bases between the two germline ends. Germline V gene sequence: CDR1 MNHEY, CDR2 SMNVEV (reference sequence).

The table lists this clonotype with a few counts. V gene TRBV6-5 combines with J gene TRBJ2-3, with 9 bases aligning to TRBD1. The trim removed 2 bases at V and 4 bases at J, leaving 7 bases unmatched. CDR1 MNHEY and CDR2 SVGAGI come from the germline V gene. The length of the CDR3 is 16 residues. The DNA of the CDR3 is TGTGCCAGCAGTTACACGGACAGGGGTCGTCCAGATACGCAGTATTTT. Amino acids: CASSYTDRGRPDTQYF.

The gene calls are TRBV12-3 or TRBV12-4 and TRBJ2-2; no definite D call. Trimming took 6 bases from V and 3 from J, leaving 11 bases between them. The CDR3 has 14 residues. The CDR3 bases are TGTGCCAGCAGCCCGGACGGTTACACCGGGGAGCTGTTTTTT. It codes for CASSPDGYTGELFF.

The V gene is TRBV5-1, the J gene TRBJ1-6; TRBD1 matches 9 bases. The germline V gene encodes CDR1 SGHRS and CDR2 YFSETQ. Trimming at V came to 4 bases and at J to 7 bases, leaving 6 bases not matched to a gene. This CDR3 spans 15 amino acids. CDR3 sequence reads: CASSLGTGINSPLHF. Written as DNA, the CDR3 is TGCGCCAGCAGCCTAGGGACAGGGATCAATTCACCCCTCCACTTT. The entire variable domain, with the rest obtained from reference TRBV5-1 and TRBJ1-6, is as follows: KAGVTQTPRYLIKTRGQQVTLSCSPISGHRSVSWYQQTPGQGLQFLFEYFSETQRNKGNFPGRFSGRQFSNSRSEMNVSTLELGDSALYLCASSLGTGINSPLHFGNGTRLTVT.

In this sample, this clonotype turned up a few times. The rearrangement links TRBV10-3 to TRBJ1-5; D possibly corresponds to TRBD1 (5 bases). There are 13 residues in the CDR3. V was pared by 11 bases and J by 5 bases, with 16 bases between. Germline-derived CDR1 and CDR2 are ENHRY and SYGVKD. The CDR3 loop is CAVRDRLDQPQHF. For the CDR3, the DNA is TGTGCCGTCCGGGACCGATTAGATCAGCCCCAGCATTTT.

V is TRBV29-1 and J is TRBJ2-3; D ambiguous. Germline-derived CDR1 and CDR2 are SQVTM and ANQGSEA. CDR3 length: 17 amino acids. Trimming stripped 4 bases from V and 2 bases from J, with 22 bases between. The CDR3, as DNA: TGCAGCGTTGTTTCGGGTATAGGGTTTGAGCCCACAGATACGCAGTATTTT. Translated, it gives CSVVSGIGFEPTDTQYF.

The chain recombines TRBV29-1 with TRBJ1-5; D unclear. Germline values: CDR1 SQVTM, CDR2 ANQGSEA. This CDR3 is built from 14 residues. With 6 bases removed from V and 0 bases from J, the gap between germline ends came to 12 bases. The DNA of the CDR3 is TGCAGCGTAATCGACGGGGATAGCAATCAGCCCCAGCATTTT. Amino acid sequence: CSVIDGDSNQPQHF.

This clonotype was found a few times. J is TRBJ1-1 and V is TRBV18, with a tentative D call TRBD1 (5 bases). In germline, CDR1 is KGHSH, CDR2 LQKENI. The CDR3 is 13 residues long. With 6 bases removed from V and 6 bases from J, the gap between germline ends came to 14 bases. CDR3 nucleotide sequence: TGTGCCAGCTCCCCTCTGAGGGGCTCTGAAGCTTTCTTT. It codes for CASSPLRGSEAFF.

There are many counts of this clonotype. The chain carries TRBV2 and TRBJ2-7; the D gene is possibly TRBD2 (5 bases). The CDR3 loop spans 13 amino acids. V was cut by 6 bases and J by 1 base, with 10 bases left in between. Germline V gene lookup returns CDR1 SNHLY and CDR2 FYNNEI. CDR3 sequence (DNA): TGTGCCAGCAGAGCGGACGGTTCCTACGAGCAGTACGTC. Translation: CASRADGSYEQYV.

This clonotype was seen a handful of times. The rearrangement uses TRBV6-1 and TRBJ1-4; 7 bases fit TRBD1. Germline assignment: CDR1 MNHNS and CDR2 SASEGT. The CDR3 is made up of 15 amino acids. V was pared by 4 bases and J by 5 bases, with 7 bases of the junction left unmatched. The CDR3 DNA follows: TGTGCCAGCAGTGTACAGGGGAACCTCAATGAAAAACTGTTTTTT. Protein product: CASSVQGNLNEKLFF.

The genes are TRBV6-1 and TRBJ2-1; D call uncertain. The CDR3 contains 16 residues. The germline gives CDR1 MNHNS, CDR2 SASEGT. Trimming stripped 6 bases from V and 2 bases from J, with 17 bases between. This CDR3 reads CASRALSVLTYNEQFF. The DNA of the CDR3 is TGTGCCAGCAGGGCTCTCTCGGTCCTTACCTACAATGAGCAGTTCTTC.

The rearrangement links TRBV12-3 or TRBV12-4 to TRBJ2-5, with D perhaps matching TRBD1 or TRBD2 (5 bases each). With 3 bases removed from V and 4 bases from J, the gap between germline ends came to 12 bases. The CDR3 is 14 residues long. Here the CDR3 DNA reads TGTGCCAGCAGTTTCGGCTCGGGGACAGAGACCCAGTACTTC. Protein: CASSFGSGTETQYF.

This clonotype has only a few counts. The rearrangement uses TRBV2 and TRBJ1-1; D unclear. Trimming removed 5 bases at V and 13 bases at J, with 17 bases between. Germline V gene data show CDR1 as SNHLY and CDR2 as FYNNEI. This CDR3 region has 12 residues. DNA for the CDR3: TGTGCCAGCAGTCCGGCTCGCCCATTGGGTTTCTTT. Translation: CASSPARPLGFF. The entire variable domain, with the rest obtained from reference TRBV2 and TRBJ1-1, is as follows: EPEVTQTPSHQVTQMGQEVILRCVPISNHLYFYWYRQILGQKVEFLVSFYNNEISEKSEIFDDQFSVERPDGSNFTLKIRSTKLEDSAMYFCASSPARPLGFFGQGTRLTVV.

The chain uses TRBV29-1 and TRBJ1-3; D ambiguous. The ends were cut back, 4 bases at V and 4 bases at J, with 11 bases in the middle. The CDR3 sequence is 13 residues long. CDR1 and CDR2 (germline): SQVTM, ANQGSEA. CDR3 loop: CSVGVGIGNTIYF. The DNA for the CDR3 is TGCAGCGTTGGGGTAGGGATAGGAAACACCATATATTTT.